The text below deals with one T cell receptor beta chain. The data were taken from a study of shared clonotypes between healthy human individuals. V shed 2 bases and J shed 1 base, with 11 bases lying between them. Germline V gene data show CDR1 as MNHEY and CDR2 as SMNVEV (reference sequence). CDR3 length: 15 residues. Using immunoSEQ multiplex PCR, the repertoire was profiled, and TCRdb retains in-frame clones only, with some absent. In the table there are 800,000 to 950,000 clones, around 96% of which are singletons. CD45RO-negative, CCR7-positively selected cells formed the naive CD8 fraction, excluding terminally differentiated effector memory CD45RA+ cells.

The sequenced sample consisted of naive CD8+ T cells sorted from blood. This chain connects TRBV27 to TRBJ1-1; D unclear. This clonotype originated in a man younger than 45 in good health. This CDR3 reads CASSLIMAGNTEAFF. CDR3 DNA sequence: TGTGCCAGCAGTTTAATAATGGCAGGGAACACTGAAGCTTTCTTT.